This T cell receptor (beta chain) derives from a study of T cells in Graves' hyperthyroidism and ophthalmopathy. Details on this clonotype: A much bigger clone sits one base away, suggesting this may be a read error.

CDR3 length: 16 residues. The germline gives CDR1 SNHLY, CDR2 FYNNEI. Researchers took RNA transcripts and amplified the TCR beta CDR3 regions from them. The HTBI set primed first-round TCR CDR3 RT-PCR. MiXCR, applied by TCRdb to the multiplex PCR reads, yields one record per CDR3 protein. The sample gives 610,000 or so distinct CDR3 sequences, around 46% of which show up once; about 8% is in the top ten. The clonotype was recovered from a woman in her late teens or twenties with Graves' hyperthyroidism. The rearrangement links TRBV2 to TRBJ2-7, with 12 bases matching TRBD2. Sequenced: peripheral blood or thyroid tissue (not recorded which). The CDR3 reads CASSEPRLAGEGEQHF. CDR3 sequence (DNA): TGTGCCAGCAGTGAACCTCGACTAGCGGGAGAAGGGGAGCAGCACTTC.